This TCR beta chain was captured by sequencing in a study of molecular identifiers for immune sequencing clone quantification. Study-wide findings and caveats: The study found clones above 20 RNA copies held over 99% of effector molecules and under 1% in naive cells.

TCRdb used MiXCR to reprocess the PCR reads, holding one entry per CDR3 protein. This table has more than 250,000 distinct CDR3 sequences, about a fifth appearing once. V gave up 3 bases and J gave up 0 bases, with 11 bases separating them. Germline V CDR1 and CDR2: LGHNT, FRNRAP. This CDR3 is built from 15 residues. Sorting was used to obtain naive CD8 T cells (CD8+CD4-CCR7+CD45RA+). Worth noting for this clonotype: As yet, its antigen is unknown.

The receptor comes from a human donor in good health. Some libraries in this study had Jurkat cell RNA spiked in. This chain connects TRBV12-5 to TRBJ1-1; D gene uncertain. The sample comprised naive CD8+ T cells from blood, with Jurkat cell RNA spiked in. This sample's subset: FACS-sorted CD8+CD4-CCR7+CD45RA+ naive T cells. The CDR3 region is CASGFSAGVNTEAFF. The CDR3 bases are TGTGCTAGTGGTTTCTCCGCCGGAGTGAACACTGAAGCTTTCTTT.